These 26 T cell receptor beta chains came from one sample sequenced in a study of blood T cell repertoires in COVID-19. Using immunoSEQ multiplex PCR, the repertoire was profiled, and TCRdb retains in-frame clones only, with some absent. The data contain 70,000 to 95,000 clones, around 90% of them singletons. The sample taken for sequencing was peripheral blood. All receptors come from an elderly woman with active COVID-19.

V gene TRBV24-1 combines with J gene TRBJ1-4, with 8 bases aligning to TRBD1. The CDR3 is made up of 15 amino acids. Germline V gene data show CDR1 as KGHDR and CDR2 as SFDVKD. The V gene end was trimmed by 4 bases and the J gene end by 5 bases; junction bases not matched to a gene: 5. This CDR3 is CATSDGQGGNEKLFF. Here the CDR3 DNA reads TGTGCCACCAGTGACGGACAGGGCGGGAATGAAAAACTGTTTTTT.

The sample holds one count of this clone. The chain carries TRBV28 and TRBJ1-1; D gene uncertain. The CDR3 totals 13 residues. Germline assignment: CDR1 MDHEN and CDR2 SYDVKM. V lost 10 bases and J 0 bases, leaving 12 bases between the germline ends. The CDR3 sequence is CATNGRMNTEAFF. The CDR3 DNA reads TGTGCCACCAACGGGAGAATGAACACTGAAGCTTTCTTT.

This chain uses TRBV28 with TRBJ2-3, with D perhaps TRBD1 (6 bases). Germline CDR1 reads MDHEN; CDR2 reads SYDVKM. V was trimmed by 2 bases and J by 4 bases, leaving 22 bases between them. The CDR3 runs to 18 residues. The DNA for the CDR3 is TGTGCCAGCAGTTTAGTGTTTCTGGGACAACGGTACCCAGATACGCAGTATTTT. Protein sequence: CASSLVFLGQRYPDTQYF.

The chain has TRBV24-1 and TRBJ2-2, with D tentatively TRBD1 (5 bases). There are 12 residues in the CDR3. The V end was cut by 7 bases, the J end by 6 bases, with 8 bases between. Looked up from germline, CDR1 is KGHDR and CDR2 is SFDVKD. CDR3 residues: CATRKGAGELFF. DNA of the CDR3: TGTGCCACCAGGAAAGGGGCCGGGGAGCTGTTTTTT.

In DNA form, the CDR3 reads TGCGCCAGCAGCTTGAGTCTAGCGGGGATTTACGAGCAGTACTTC. As protein: CASSLSLAGIYEQYF. The gene calls are TRBV5-1 and TRBJ2-7; 9 nucleotides agree with TRBD2. The CDR3 covers 15 residues. CDR1 and CDR2 (germline): SGHRS, YFSETQ. Trimming at V came to 1 base and at J to 4 bases, leaving 6 bases not matched to a gene.

V and J are TRBV5-4 and TRBJ2-5; D is ambiguous. The germline V gene has CDR1 SGHNT and CDR2 YYREEE (reference sequence). V gave up 4 bases and J gave up 1 base, with 5 bases separating them. There are 12 residues in the CDR3. Here the CDR3 DNA reads TGTGCCAGCAGCCCGTCCCAAGAGACCCAGTACTTC. Residues: CASSPSQETQYF. The full variable domain, its missing parts supplied by reference TRBV5-4 and TRBJ2-5, is ETGVTQSPTHLIKTRGQQVTLRCSSQSGHNTVSWYQQALGQGPQFIFQYYREEENGRGNFPPRFSGLQFPNYSSELNVNALELDDSALYLCASSPSQETQYFGPGTRLLVL.

The rearrangement uses TRBV5-4 and TRBJ2-5; weak D call: TRBD1 (6 bases). Germline V gene lookup returns CDR1 SGHNT and CDR2 YYREEE (reference sequence). V was clipped by 1 base and J by 2 bases, with 12 bases between them. This CDR3 is built from 15 residues. CDR3 DNA sequence: TGTGCCAGCAGCTTGTTGGGCAGGGGTCAAGAGACCCAGTACTTC. It translates to CASSLLGRGQETQYF.

The chain is built from TRBV3-1 (or the pseudogene TRBV3-2) and TRBJ2-3; D is unresolved. The V gene's germline CDR1 is LGHDT and CDR2 YNNKEL (reference sequence). V lost 5 bases to trimming and J lost 2 bases, with 5 bases between them. This CDR3 spans 12 amino acids. CDR3 residues: CASSTYTDTQYF. As DNA, the CDR3 is TGTGCCAGCAGCACCTACACAGATACGCAGTATTTT.

V usage is TRBV5-6 and J usage is TRBJ1-2, with TRBD1 matching over 10 bases. V shed 4 bases and J 8 bases; nucleotides not matched to a gene: 20. The germline V gene encodes CDR1 SGHDT and CDR2 YYEEEE. The CDR3 spans 18 residues. CDR3 sequence reads: CASSGGDRGFERVGGYTF. CDR3 nucleotide sequence: TGTGCCAGCAGCGGCGGGGACAGGGGTTTTGAGAGGGTCGGCGGCTACACCTTC.

The rearrangement links TRBV5-4 to TRBJ1-2; D uncertain. Trimming removed 4 bases at V and 6 bases at J, with 13 bases between. The CDR3 totals 13 residues. Germline V gene data show CDR1 as SGHNT and CDR2 as YYREEE (reference sequence). CDR3 amino acids: CASSRRFGDGYTF. DNA for the CDR3: TGTGCCAGCAGCCGACGTTTCGGAGATGGCTACACCTTC.

The V gene is TRBV12-5, the J gene TRBJ2-5; D ambiguous. Trimming took off 2 bases at V and 4 bases at J, with 5 bases between the two ends. Germline V CDR1 and CDR2: LGHNT, FRNRAP. This CDR3 region has 12 residues. This chain's CDR3 is CASGLTRETQYF. The CDR3, as DNA: TGTGCTAGTGGTTTGACCAGAGAGACCCAGTACTTC. The whole variable domain, filled in from reference TRBV12-5 and TRBJ2-5, reads DARVTQTPRHKVTEMGQEVTMRCQPILGHNTVFWYRQTMMQGLELLAYFRNRAPLDDSGMPKDRFSAEMPDATLATLKIQPSEPRDSAVYFCASGLTRETQYFGPGTRLLVL.

The chain joins TRBV3-1 (or the pseudogene TRBV3-2) to TRBJ1-1; the match to TRBD1 covers 9 bases. With 6 bases clipped from V and 3 bases from J, the junction kept 5 bases outside the gene matches. CDR3 length: 14 residues. Germline lookup yields CDR1 LGHDT and CDR2 YNNKEL (reference sequence). This chain's CDR3 is CASRDTGGHTEAFF. CDR3 sequence (DNA): TGTGCCAGCAGAGACACAGGGGGCCACACTGAAGCTTTCTTT.

The CDR3 is CASSIGLLAGISTDTQYF. CDR3 DNA: TGTGCCAGTAGTATAGGCCTTCTAGCGGGAATATCCACAGATACGCAGTATTTT. The genes are TRBV19 and TRBJ2-3, with 9 bases identical to TRBD2. The CDR3 length is 18 residues. J gave up 2 bases and V 1 base, and 10 bases lay outside the gene matches. Germline CDR1 LNHDA, CDR2 SQIVND (reference sequence). Variable domain in full (rest from reference TRBV19 and TRBJ2-3): DGGITQSPKYLFRKEGQNVTLSCEQNLNHDAMYWYRQDPGQGLRLIYYSQIVNDFQKGDIAEGYSVSREKKESFPLTVTSAQKNPTAFYLCASSIGLLAGISTDTQYFGPGTRLTVL.

The chain links TRBV18 to TRBJ1-1; tentatively, D is TRBD1 (5 bases). V lost 4 bases, J lost 1 base, and 22 bases lay in between. This CDR3 has 18 amino acids. Per the germline V gene, CDR1 is KGHSH and CDR2 is LQKENI. CDR3 in DNA: TGTGCCAGCTCACTCTTCGGGGGGACCGCTACCCAGAACACTGAAGCTTTCTTT. Translation: CASSLFGGTATQNTEAFF.

The V and J genes are TRBV6-1 and TRBJ1-5; possibly TRBD1 for D (5 bases). CDR1 and CDR2 from the germline V gene are MNHNS and SASEGT. V was clipped by 2 bases and J by 2 bases, with 19 bases between them. CDR3 length equals 18 residues. CDR3 residues: CASSEMVGRRVGNQPQHF. The CDR3 nucleotides are TGTGCCAGCAGTGAAATGGTCGGCCGCAGGGTCGGCAATCAGCCCCAGCATTTT.

This rearrangement joins TRBV9 to TRBJ1-5, with D unclear. Germline values: CDR1 SGDLS, CDR2 YYNGEE. The CDR3 has 15 amino acids. Between the trimmed V and J ends, which lost 4 bases and 0 bases, there was a span of 11 bases. The CDR3 here is CASSPEVNSNQPQHF. DNA for the CDR3: TGTGCCAGCAGCCCGGAGGTTAATAGCAATCAGCCCCAGCATTTT.

The chain uses TRBV7-9 and TRBJ2-5, with D hard to call. The CDR3 contains 13 residues. V was cut by 8 bases and J by 1 base, with 11 bases left in between. From germline, CDR1 is SEHNR and CDR2 FQNEAQ (reference sequence). CDR3 nucleotides: TGTGCCAGCGCCCCCGGTGCCCAAGAGACCCAGTACTTC. It specifies CASAPGAQETQYF.

The chain joins TRBV2 to TRBJ1-1, with D perhaps TRBD1 (5 bases). The CDR3 consists of 15 residues. Germline CDR1 reads SNHLY; CDR2 reads FYNNEI. Deletions cut 1 base from V and 3 bases from J, with 12 bases between. The DNA for the CDR3 is TGTGCCAGCAGTGAAGGGAGACAACAGGACACTGAAGCTTTCTTT. Translation: CASSEGRQQDTEAFF.

The V and J genes are TRBV3-1 (or the pseudogene TRBV3-2) and TRBJ2-4, with TRBD2 as a possible D gene (6 bases). CDR1 LGHDT and CDR2 YNNKEL come from the germline V gene (reference sequence). V lost 1 base to trimming and J lost 8 bases, with 9 bases between them. The CDR3 contains 13 residues. DNA of the CDR3: TGTGCCAGCAGCCAAGGGGGGGAGGACATTCAGTACTTC. Translation: CASSQGGEDIQYF.

The chain recombines TRBV2 with TRBJ1-2; the D gene is possibly TRBD1 (5 bases). This CDR3 contains 15 residues. V lost 5 bases to trimming and J lost 1 base, with 14 bases between them. Germline lookup yields CDR1 SNHLY and CDR2 FYNNEI. CDR3 DNA sequence: TGTGCCAGCAGTCCCCGGGGGTCGGGTAACTATGGCTACACCTTC. This gives the protein CASSPRGSGNYGYTF.

This sequence joins TRBV5-1 and TRBJ2-3; 12 bases align to TRBD2. CDR3 length: 16 amino acids. Trimming at V came to 0 bases and at J to 2 bases, leaving 1 base not matched to a gene. The germline CDR1 and CDR2 sequences are SGHRS and YFSETQ. The CDR3 DNA reads as TGCGCCAGCAGCTTGGGACTAGCGGGAGACACAGATACGCAGTATTTT. This gives the protein CASSLGLAGDTDTQYF.

This clone was seen a single time. The chain has TRBV7-2 and TRBJ2-7; D is possibly TRBD1 (5 bases). Trimming took 1 base from V and 2 from J, leaving 9 bases between them. Germline lookup yields CDR1 SGHTA and CDR2 FQGNSA. The CDR3 is 14 amino acids. The CDR3: CASSLGWGAYEQYF. CDR3 nucleotides: TGTGCCAGCAGCTTAGGCTGGGGCGCCTACGAGCAGTACTTC.

The CDR3 region has the DNA TGTGCCAGCAGCCTCACTAGCGGGAGTGTGCTATACGAGCAGTACTTC. Its protein is CASSLTSGSVLYEQYF. V is TRBV28 and J is TRBJ2-7; 11 bases align to TRBD2. The CDR3 spans 16 residues. Losses at the gene ends were 6 bases for V and 4 bases for J; bases not matched to a gene: 11. The V gene's germline CDR1 is MDHEN and CDR2 SYDVKM.

The V gene is TRBV24-1, the J gene TRBJ2-1; 13 positions match TRBD2. CDR1 is KGHDR and CDR2 is SFDVKD in the germline V gene. This CDR3 has 21 amino acids. V lost 5 bases, J lost 9 bases, and 24 bases stayed unmatched. The CDR3 sequence is CATSVPQGDGRTSGRLGEQFF. CDR3 coding DNA: TGTGCCACCAGTGTCCCCCAAGGGGACGGAAGGACTAGCGGGAGACTGGGTGAGCAGTTCTTC.

This sequence joins TRBV15 and TRBJ1-4; no definite D call. The CDR3 extends over 15 amino acids. Germline V gives CDR1 LNHNV, CDR2 YYDKDF (reference sequence). With 1 base removed from V and 5 bases from J, the gap between germline ends came to 11 bases. CDR3 amino acids: CATSRVFGVNEKLFF. The CDR3 bases are TGTGCCACCAGCAGAGTATTCGGGGTGAATGAAAAACTGTTTTTT.

The V call is TRBV18, the J call TRBJ1-3, with D perhaps matching TRBD1 (5 bases). Germline V gene lookup returns CDR1 KGHSH and CDR2 LQKENI. V gave up 3 bases and J gave up 0 bases, with 15 bases separating them. CDR3 length: 17 amino acids. CDR3 DNA: TGTGCCAGCTCACCTACACGACAGCGCATCTCTGGAAACACCATATATTTT. This codes for CASSPTRQRISGNTIYF.